The sequence of this TCR beta chain was determined in a study of a mutant IDH1 vaccine in newly diagnosed glioma. Looking at the study overall: Patients arrived already treated with radiotherapy, temozolomide, or both, most having had both.

TCRdb keeps only in-frame clones here, not all; method: immunoSEQ multiplex PCR. This table holds over 30,000 clones, roughly 80% found once. Time point given: week 35, safety follow-up. Topical imiquimod accompanied each vaccine dose, which consisted of 300 ug of mutant IDH1 20-mer peptide. The CDR3 contains 13 residues. Germline V gene lookup returns CDR1 GTSNPN and CDR2 SVGIG (reference sequence). V lost 7 bases to trimming and J lost 3 bases; unmatched junction nucleotides: 9. Note on this clone: Its antigen is not known.

The receptor was isolated from a woman between 25 and 40 years old with glioma. Some clones in this sample may be carry-over from other donors' samples. The sample consisted of PBMCs, taken from a glioma patient whose treatment included an IDH1 peptide vaccine. This chain links TRBV30 with TRBJ2-7, with 7 bases lining up with TRBD1. CDR3 protein: CALDRQGDYEQYF. CDR3 DNA: TGTGCCTTGGACCGTCAGGGGGACTACGAGCAGTACTTC.